This is a list of T cell receptor beta chains from one sample in a study of CD8 T cells in Susac syndrome. One entry per CDR3 protein results from TCRdb running MiXCR on the immunoSEQ multiplex PCR reads. The table shows 200,000 to 300,000 distinct CDR3 sequences, with around 95% occurring only once. Input material: CD4+ T cells from PBMCs. These receptors originate from a human donor with multiple sclerosis. The CDR3 runs from the conserved cysteine through the conserved F or W. The order of the fields is D gene, V gene, J gene, clone size, CDR3 DNA, CDR3 protein. A D gene is named only where the DNA matches it firmly. Some rows mark clone size as missing; the rest say once, few, many or name a class of expanded clone.

.	TRBV5-1	TRBJ1-1	.	TGCGCCAGCACCCGTGGGACCTTGAACACTGAAGCTTTCTTT	CASTRGTLNTEAFF
TRBD2	TRBV10-3	TRBJ2-2	.	TGTGCCGCCGGGACTAGCGGGTACACCGGGGAGCTGTTTTTT	CAAGTSGYTGELFF
TRBD2	TRBV29-1	TRBJ2-5	.	TGCAGTCTTGAAGGGGTAGCGGGAGGGGAGACCCAGTACTTC	CSLEGVAGGETQYF
.	TRBV7-9	TRBJ1-2	.	TGTGCCAGCAGCCGGACAAGCAACTATGGCTACACCTTC	CASSRTSNYGYTF
.	TRBV6-6	TRBJ1-1	once	TGTGCCAGCAGTTACTCGACTGAAGCTTTCTTT	CASSYSTEAFF
.	TRBV11-2	TRBJ2-5	.	TGTGCCAGCAGGTGGGGCGCAGAGACCCAGTACTTC	CASRWGAETQYF
TRBD1	TRBV7-3	TRBJ1-1	.	TGTGCCAGCTCCGAGGCCGGGGACAGGGGAAACACTGAAGCTTTCTTT	CASSEAGDRGNTEAFF
.	TRBV20-1	TRBJ2-3	.	TGCAGTGCTAGAGATGCCAATACAGATACGCAGTATTTT	CSARDANTDTQYF
TRBD1	TRBV12-3/TRBV12-4	TRBJ2-5	.	TGTGCCAGCAGTCCGCCCCACAGGGGCCACCAAGAGACCCAGTACTTC	CASSPPHRGHQETQYF
TRBD1	TRBV20-1	TRBJ1-5	once	TGCAGTGCATCGACAGGGGTTAATCAGCCCCAGCATTTT	CSASTGVNQPQHF
TRBD2	TRBV12-5	TRBJ2-1	.	TGTGCTAGTGGTTTGGTACACGGCGGGAGCTCCTACAATGAGCAGTTCTTC	CASGLVHGGSSYNEQFF
.	TRBV2	TRBJ2-5	.	TGTGCCAGCAGTGACTGGGACTGGAAGCAAGAGACCCAGTACTTC	CASSDWDWKQETQYF
TRBD1	TRBV11-2	TRBJ1-2	.	TGTGCCAGCAGCTTAGATTCAGGGGGGTATGGCTACACCTTC	CASSLDSGGYGYTF
TRBD2	TRBV20-1	TRBJ2-3	.	TGCAGTGCTAGCAGGCGGGGGAGCACAGATACGCAGTATTTT	CSASRRGSTDTQYF
.	TRBV11-3	TRBJ2-3	.	TGTGCCAGCAGCTCCGGACTCCAGGGAGATACGCAGTATTTT	CASSSGLQGDTQYF
.	TRBV5-4	TRBJ2-1	.	TGTGCCAGCAGCCCCCTGGAGGGTTGGCAGTTCTTC	CASSPLEGWQFF
.	TRBV12-3/TRBV12-4	TRBJ1-1	.	TGTGCCAGCAGACCCAGTGGTGGCACTGAAGCTTTCTTT	CASRPSGGTEAFF
.	TRBV30	TRBJ1-2	.	TGTGCCTGGAGTTTCGGTGGCAGGGGTCTCTATGGCTACACCTTC	CAWSFGGRGLYGYTF
.	TRBV11-1	TRBJ2-3	.	TGTGCCAGCAGCTTCTCCCTAGATACGCAGTATTTT	CASSFSLDTQYF
.	TRBV5-1	TRBJ2-7	.	TGCGCCAGCAGCTTGGAGGCGACATTAATTCACGAGCAGTACTTC	CASSLEATLIHEQYF
.	TRBV20-1	TRBJ2-7	.	TGCAGTGCCTCGCCCAAGACAGGGAGGTACGAGCAGTACTTC	CSASPKTGRYEQYF
.	TRBV20-1	TRBJ2-5	.	TGCAGTGCTAGCGCCCAAGAGACCCGGTACTTC	CSASAQETRYF
TRBD1	TRBV19	TRBJ1-6	.	TGTGCCAGTAGTGGGGGACAGGGGAGTTCACCCCTCCACTTT	CASSGGQGSSPLHF
.	TRBV29-1	TRBJ1-3	.	TGCAGCGCTCTGGACGTCAACTCTGGAAACACCATATATTTT	CSALDVNSGNTIYF
TRBD1	TRBV9	TRBJ2-7	.	TGTGCCAGCAGCGTGACAGGGTCAACCTACGAGCAGTACTTC	CASSVTGSTYEQYF
.	TRBV2	TRBJ2-2	.	TGTGCCAGCAGTGTGGATACCGGGGAGCTGTTTTTT	CASSVDTGELFF
.	TRBV28	TRBJ2-2	once	TGTGCCAGCAGTTTGTACTCCGGGGAGCTGTTTTTT	CASSLYSGELFF
.	TRBV12-3/TRBV12-4	TRBJ1-5	.	TGTGCCAGCAGTCTCTCTATAGAATCAGAGCCCCAGCATTTT	CASSLSIESEPQHF
.	TRBV29-1	TRBJ2-1	.	TGCAGCGTTCGCGGGGGCACCTACAATGAGCAGTTCTTC	CSVRGGTYNEQFF
TRBD1	TRBV10-3	TRBJ1-3	.	TGTGCCATCAGTGAGTCACGACAGGGAAGCTCTGGAAACACCATATATTTT	CAISESRQGSSGNTIYF
.	TRBV5-6	TRBJ2-1	.	TGTGCCAGCAGCTCCACCCGACGGCTTAACAATGAGCAGTTCTTC	CASSSTRRLNNEQFF